The clone carrying this T cell receptor beta chain was observed a few times. Its antigen is unknown. These data are taken from a study of blood T cells in healthy people across ages. Overall study results and limits: Investigators viewed diversity estimates from one million T cells as underestimates, the study reported.

With a J-beta primer mix and a sample-barcoded 5' primer, a second PCR ran about 7 to 12 cycles. TCRdb ran MiXCR on the 5' RACE reads and lists one entry per CDR3 protein. The sample has around 780,000 distinct CDR3 sequences, around 25% seen once. CDR1 is SGDLS and CDR2 is YYNGEE in the germline V gene. The CDR3 loop spans 14 amino acids. The germline V and J ends were trimmed by 0 bases and 5 bases, with 11 bases remaining between them. These same records also appear under a second study, on T cells of mothers and their children. That paper notes: Every microgram of extracted RNA entered cDNA synthesis, about 1.5 ug per 15 ul.

The chain joins TRBV9 to TRBJ1-1; perhaps TRBD1 as D (6 bases). Sequencing input: blood. This clonotype originated in a boy aged 5-17 years in good health. The CDR3 DNA follows: TGTGCCAGCAGCGTAGAGGGGGGGATGACTGAAGCTTTCTTT. This sequence encodes CASSVEGGMTEAFF.